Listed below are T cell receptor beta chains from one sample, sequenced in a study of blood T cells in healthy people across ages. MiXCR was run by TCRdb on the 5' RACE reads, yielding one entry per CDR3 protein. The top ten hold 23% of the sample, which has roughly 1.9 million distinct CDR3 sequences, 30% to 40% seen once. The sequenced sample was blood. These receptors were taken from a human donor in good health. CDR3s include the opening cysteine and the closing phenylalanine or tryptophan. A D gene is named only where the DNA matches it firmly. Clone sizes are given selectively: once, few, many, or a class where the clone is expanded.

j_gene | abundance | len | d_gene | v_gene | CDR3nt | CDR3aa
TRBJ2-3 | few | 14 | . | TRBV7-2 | TGTGCCAGCAGCTCCGCGGGGGCAACCGATACGCAGTATTTT | CASSSAGATDTQYF
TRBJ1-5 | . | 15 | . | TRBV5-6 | TGTGCCAGCAGCGCAGGACCGCGGACCAATCAGCCCCAGCATTTT | CASSAGPRTNQPQHF
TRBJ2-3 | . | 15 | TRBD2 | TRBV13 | TGTGCCAGCAGCCGATCTGGAGCGGGGGAATATACGCAGTATTTT | CASSRSGAGEYTQYF
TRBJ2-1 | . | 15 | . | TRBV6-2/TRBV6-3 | TGTGCCAGCAACGACTGGGGGGGGGGCACGGATGAGCAGTTCTTC | CASNDWGGGTDEQFF
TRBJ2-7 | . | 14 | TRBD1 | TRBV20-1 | TGCAGTGCTAGCTCCGGGACAGCACCCTACGAGCAGTACTTC | CSASSGTAPYEQYF
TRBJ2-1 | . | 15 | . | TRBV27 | TGTGCCAGCAGCACCACTTACAGGGTAATCGATGAGCAGTTCTTC | CASSTTYRVIDEQFF
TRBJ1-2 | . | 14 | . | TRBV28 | TGTGCCAGCTTGACGACAGGCCGGGGGGATGGCTACACCTTC | CASLTTGRGDGYTF
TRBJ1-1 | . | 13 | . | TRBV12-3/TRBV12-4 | TGTGCCAGCAGGCCAGGGTTGTACACTGAAGCTTTCTTT | CASRPGLYTEAFF
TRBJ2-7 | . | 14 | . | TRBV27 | TGTGCCAGCTCCCCGGGGACTTATACCTACCAGCAGTACTTC | CASSPGTYTYQQYF
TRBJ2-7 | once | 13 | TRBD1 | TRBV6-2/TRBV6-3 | TGTGCCAGCGGACAGGGAGTACCCTACGAGCAGTACTTC | CASGQGVPYEQYF
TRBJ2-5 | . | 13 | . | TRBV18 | TGTGCCAGCTCACCAGCGGACGATCGGACCCAGTACTTC | CASSPADDRTQYF
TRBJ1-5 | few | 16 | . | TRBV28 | TGTGCCAGCAGTCCCGGGCCGCGTAGAAGCAATCAGCCCCAGCATTTT | CASSPGPRRSNQPQHF
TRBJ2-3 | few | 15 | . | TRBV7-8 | TGTGCCAGCAGCCCAGTTTGGACGGACACAGATACGCAGTATTTT | CASSPVWTDTDTQYF
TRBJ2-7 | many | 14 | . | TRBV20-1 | TGCAGTGTGGGATCCGGGACGTCCTCCTACGAGCAGTACTTC | CSVGSGTSSYEQYF
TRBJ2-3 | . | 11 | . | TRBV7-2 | TGTGCCGCCGCAAAGACAGATACGCAGTATTTT | CAAAKTDTQYF
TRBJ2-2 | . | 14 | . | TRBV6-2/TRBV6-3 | TGTGCCAGCAGTTACGCTGGGGGCACCGGGGAGCTGTTTTTT | CASSYAGGTGELFF
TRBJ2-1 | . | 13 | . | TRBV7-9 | TGTGCCAGCAGCTTAGAGTCAGGGGCAGCCCAGTTCTTC | CASSLESGAAQFF
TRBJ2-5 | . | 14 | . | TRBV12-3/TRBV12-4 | TGTGCCAGCAGCTTGGGACCTAATAGGGAGACCCAGTACTTC | CASSLGPNRETQYF
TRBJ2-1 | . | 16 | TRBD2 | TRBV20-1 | TGCAGTGCCCATACGACTAGCGGCTTTTCCTACAATGAGCAGTTCTTC | CSAHTTSGFSYNEQFF
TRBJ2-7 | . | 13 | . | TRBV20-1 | TGCAGTGCTAGAGAAACAGGGAATAACGAGCAGTACTTC | CSARETGNNEQYF
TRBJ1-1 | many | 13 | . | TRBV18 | TGCGCCAGCAGCCCCTCCGTGAACACTGAAGCTTTCTTT | CASSPSVNTEAFF
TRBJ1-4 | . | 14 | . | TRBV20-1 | TGCAGTGCCCCCCGGACGACAACTAATGAAAAACTGTTTTTT | CSAPRTTTNEKLFF
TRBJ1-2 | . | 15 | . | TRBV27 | TGTGCCAGCAGGCGGGATCACAGCCAAGGCTATGGCTACACCTTC | CASRRDHSQGYGYTF
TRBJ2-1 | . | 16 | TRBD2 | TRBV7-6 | TGTGCCAGCAGCTTAGAAAGCGGGGGGTATTTAGATGAGCAGTTCTTC | CASSLESGGYLDEQFF
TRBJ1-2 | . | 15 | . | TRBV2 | TGTGCCAGCAGAAAGGGGCAGGGGATATACTATGGCTACACCTTC | CASRKGQGIYYGYTF
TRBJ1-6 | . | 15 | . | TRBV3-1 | TGTGCCAGCAGCCGCCTTTTCCGGACGAATTCACCCCTCCACTTT | CASSRLFRTNSPLHF
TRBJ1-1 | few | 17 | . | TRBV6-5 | TGTGCCAGCAGTTACGTCCCAGGGGTTCGTCGAGGCACTGAAGCTTTCTTT | CASSYVPGVRRGTEAFF
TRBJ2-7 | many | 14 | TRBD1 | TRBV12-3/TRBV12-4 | TGTGCCAGCAGTTTACCGGACAGGAGCTACGAGCAGTACTTC | CASSLPDRSYEQYF
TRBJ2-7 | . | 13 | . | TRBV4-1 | TGCGCCAGCACCCCAGCTGTTTCCTACGAGCAGTACTTC | CASTPAVSYEQYF
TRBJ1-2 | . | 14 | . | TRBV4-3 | TGCGCCAGCAGCCAATCGGAGGTTCGACGCGGCTACACCTTC | CASSQSEVRRGYTF
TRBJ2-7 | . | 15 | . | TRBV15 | TGTGCCACCAGCCTCGTGGGGCTCTTCCCCTCCGAGCAGTACTTC | CATSLVGLFPSEQYF
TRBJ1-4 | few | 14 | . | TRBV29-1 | TGCAGCGTTGAGGTTTGGGACACTAATGAAAAACTGTTTTTT | CSVEVWDTNEKLFF
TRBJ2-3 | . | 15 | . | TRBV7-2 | TGTGCCAGCAGCTTCAGCCAACGGGGTACAGATGCGCAGTATTTT | CASSFSQRGTDAQYF
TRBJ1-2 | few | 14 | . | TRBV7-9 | TGTGCCAGCAGCTTAACTCGGACCCACTATGGCTACACCTTC | CASSLTRTHYGYTF
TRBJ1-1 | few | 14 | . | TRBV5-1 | TGCGCCAGCAGCTACGGCATCATGAACACTGAAGCTTTCTTT | CASSYGIMNTEAFF
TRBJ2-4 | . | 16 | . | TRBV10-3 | TGTGCCATCAGTGTCCTCGGATCGGACCCGTTAGGGGAGCAGTACTTC | CAISVLGSDPLGEQYF
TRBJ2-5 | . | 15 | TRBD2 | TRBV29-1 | TGCAGCGTTCCTAGGGTTTCTAGCGGCGGCGAGACCCAGTACTTC | CSVPRVSSGGETQYF
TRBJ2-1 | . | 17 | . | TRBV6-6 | TGTGCCAGCAGTTACTACGGGGCGACCATCTCCTACAATGAGCAGTTCTTC | CASSYYGATISYNEQFF
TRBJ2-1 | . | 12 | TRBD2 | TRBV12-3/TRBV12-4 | TGTGCCAGCAACCAACTAGCGGGGGGTTCGTTCTTC | CASNQLAGGSFF
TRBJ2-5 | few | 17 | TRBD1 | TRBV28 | TGTGCCAGCAGTTTAGGTGTCGGACAGGGGGCTGGGGAGACCCAGTACTTC | CASSLGVGQGAGETQYF
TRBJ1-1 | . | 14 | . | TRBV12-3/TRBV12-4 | TGTGCCAGCAGCTGGGGGGCGAGGGGCACTGAAGCTTTCTTT | CASSWGARGTEAFF
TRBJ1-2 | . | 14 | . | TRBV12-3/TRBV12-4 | TGTGCCAGCAGCCCTGGTCACCGAGACTATGGCTACACCTTC | CASSPGHRDYGYTF
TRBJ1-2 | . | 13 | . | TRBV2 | TGTGCCAGAAGGGGGACCGGAGACTATGGCTACACCTTC | CARRGTGDYGYTF
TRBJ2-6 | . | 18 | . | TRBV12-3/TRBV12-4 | TGTGCCAGCAGTTTTTTGACATATTTTAGCTCTGGGGCCAACGTCCTGACTTTC | CASSFLTYFSSGANVLTF
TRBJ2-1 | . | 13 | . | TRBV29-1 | TGCAGCGTTGCACCCCGAGGAGGGAACGAGCAGTTCTTC | CSVAPRGGNEQFF
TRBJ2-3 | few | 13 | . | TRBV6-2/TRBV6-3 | TGTGCCAGCAGTTACTCAGGCCAGGTATCGCAGTATTTT | CASSYSGQVSQYF
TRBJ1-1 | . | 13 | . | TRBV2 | TGTGCCAGTAGTGAGGTCCCCAACACTGAAGCTTTCTTT | CASSEVPNTEAFF
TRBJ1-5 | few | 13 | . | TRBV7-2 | TGTGCCAGCAGCTTTGGCGGACGGCAGGGCAAGCATTTT | CASSFGGRQGKHF
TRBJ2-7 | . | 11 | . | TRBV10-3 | TGTGCCATCAGGGGGGGCAACGAGCAGTACTTC | CAIRGGNEQYF
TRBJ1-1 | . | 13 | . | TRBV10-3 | TGTGCCACCAAGATACAGGGGAACACTGAAGCTTTCTTT | CATKIQGNTEAFF
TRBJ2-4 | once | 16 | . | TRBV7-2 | TGTGCCAGCAGCTTAGGAATTTCGTCAGGGTCAAACATTCAGTACTTC | CASSLGISSGSNIQYF
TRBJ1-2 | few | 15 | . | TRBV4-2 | TGTGCCAGCAGCCAGGAACTGACAGGAGGATATGGCTACACCTTC | CASSQELTGGYGYTF
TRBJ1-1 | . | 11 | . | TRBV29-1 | TGCAGCGTTGTTCAAGTCTCTGAAGCTTTCTTT | CSVVQVSEAFF
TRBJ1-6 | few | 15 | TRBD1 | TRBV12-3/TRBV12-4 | TGTGCCAGCAGTTCCGACAGGGCCTATAATTCACCCCTCCACTTT | CASSSDRAYNSPLHF